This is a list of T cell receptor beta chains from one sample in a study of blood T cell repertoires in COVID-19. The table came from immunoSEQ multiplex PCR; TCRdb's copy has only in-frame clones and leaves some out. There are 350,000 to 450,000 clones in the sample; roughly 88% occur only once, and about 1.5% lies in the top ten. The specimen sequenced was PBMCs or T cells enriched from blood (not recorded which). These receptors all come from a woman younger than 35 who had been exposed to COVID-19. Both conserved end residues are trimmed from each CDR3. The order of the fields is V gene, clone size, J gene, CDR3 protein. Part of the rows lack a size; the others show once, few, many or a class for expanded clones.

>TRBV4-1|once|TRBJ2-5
ASSQDDRGAQETQY
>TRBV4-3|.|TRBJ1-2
ASSHPGTRGYT
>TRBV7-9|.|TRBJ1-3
AGGASGNTIY
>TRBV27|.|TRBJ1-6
ASTLGTGSDSPLH
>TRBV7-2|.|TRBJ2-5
ASSHEVFETQY
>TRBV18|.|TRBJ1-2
ASSPPSGKASIVYGYT
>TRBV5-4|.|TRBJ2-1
ASSLDRYYNEQF
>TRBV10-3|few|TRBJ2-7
AISDNRVNEQY
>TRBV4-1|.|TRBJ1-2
ASSQDTANYGYT
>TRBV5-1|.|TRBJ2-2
ASSLRLDTGELF
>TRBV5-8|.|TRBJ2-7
ASSEPGQTYEQY
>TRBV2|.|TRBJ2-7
ASSDGTRQY
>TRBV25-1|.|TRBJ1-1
ASGWGGNTEAF
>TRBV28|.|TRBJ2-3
ASSLRRGTDTQY
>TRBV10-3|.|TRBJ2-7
AISPPGGQSD
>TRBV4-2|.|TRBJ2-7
ASSQVNRVDEQY
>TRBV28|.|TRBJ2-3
ASSLAGLAGEYTDTQY
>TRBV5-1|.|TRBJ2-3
ASSLGDYTDTQY
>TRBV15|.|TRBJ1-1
ATSRPLSLAGTEAF
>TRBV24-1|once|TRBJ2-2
ATRPNRGRNTGELF
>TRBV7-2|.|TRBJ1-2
ASSFTIQGNYGYT
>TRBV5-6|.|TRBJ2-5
ASSSPSGQQETQY
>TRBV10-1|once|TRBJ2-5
ASSESAGASETQY
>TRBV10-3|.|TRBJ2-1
ATSLVYEQF
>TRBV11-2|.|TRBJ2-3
ASSSGLAEIGAHTDTQY
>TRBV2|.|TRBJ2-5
ASSEGGYQETQY
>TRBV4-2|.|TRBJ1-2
ATQGVRRGNYGYT
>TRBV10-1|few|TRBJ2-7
ASTPAWEQY
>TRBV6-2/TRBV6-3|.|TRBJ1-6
ASSPPRGNSPLH
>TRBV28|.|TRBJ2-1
ASSSSLASLNEQF
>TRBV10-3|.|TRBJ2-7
ATRDSDLYEQY
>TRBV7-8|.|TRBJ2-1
ASSRLQNYNEQF
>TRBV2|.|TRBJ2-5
ASSGAGGRKTQY